In this sample, the clone carrying this T cell receptor beta chain turned up a few times. This record belongs to a study of blood T cells in healthy people across ages. A second PCR, run for roughly 7 to 11 cycles, used a sample-barcoded 5' primer plus a J-beta primer mix. TCRdb used MiXCR to reprocess the 5' RACE reads, holding one entry per CDR3 protein. The sample contains 700,000 to 850,000 distinct CDR3 sequences, around 36% of which appear only once. Each sample yielded at least 6.5 million isolated PBMCs. Total RNA, at least 5.5 micrograms per sample, came from PBMCs. Germline loops: CDR1 SNHLY, CDR2 FYNNEI. This CDR3 contains 15 residues. V was trimmed by 3 bases and J by 0 bases, leaving 11 bases between them.

Source material: blood. This TCR derives from a man younger than 35 in good health. This chain links TRBV2 with TRBJ1-1; a possible D gene is TRBD1 (5 bases). The chain's CDR3 is CASSDPGSMNTEAFF. CDR3 DNA sequence: TGTGCCAGCAGTGACCCAGGGTCTATGAACACTGAAGCTTTCTTT.